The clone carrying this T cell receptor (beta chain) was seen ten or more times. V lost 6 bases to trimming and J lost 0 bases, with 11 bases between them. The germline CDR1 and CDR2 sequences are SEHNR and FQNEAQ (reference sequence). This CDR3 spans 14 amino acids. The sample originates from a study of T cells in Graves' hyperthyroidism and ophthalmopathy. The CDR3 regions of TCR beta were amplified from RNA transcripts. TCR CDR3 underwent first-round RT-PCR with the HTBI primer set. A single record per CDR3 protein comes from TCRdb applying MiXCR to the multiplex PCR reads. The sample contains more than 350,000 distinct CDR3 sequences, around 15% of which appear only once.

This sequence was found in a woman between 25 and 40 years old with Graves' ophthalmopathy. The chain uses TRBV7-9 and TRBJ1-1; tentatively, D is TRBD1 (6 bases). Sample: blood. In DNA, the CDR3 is TGTGCCAGCAGGGGGGCAGGGATGAACACTGAAGCTTTCTTT. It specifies CASRGAGMNTEAFF.